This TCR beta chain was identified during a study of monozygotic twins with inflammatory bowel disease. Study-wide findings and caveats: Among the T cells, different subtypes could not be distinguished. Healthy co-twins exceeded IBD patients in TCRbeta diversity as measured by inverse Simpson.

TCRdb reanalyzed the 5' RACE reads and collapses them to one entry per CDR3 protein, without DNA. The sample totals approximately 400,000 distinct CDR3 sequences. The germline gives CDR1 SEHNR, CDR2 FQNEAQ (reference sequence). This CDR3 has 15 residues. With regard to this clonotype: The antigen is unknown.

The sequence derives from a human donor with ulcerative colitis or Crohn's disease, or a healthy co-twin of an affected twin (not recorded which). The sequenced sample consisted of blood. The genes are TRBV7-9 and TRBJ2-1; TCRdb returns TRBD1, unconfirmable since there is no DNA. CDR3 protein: CASRRQGSSYNEQFF.